The 29 T cell receptor beta chains below were found in one sample sequenced in a study of control samples from healthy donors and cancer patients. Assay used: immunoSEQ multiplex PCR; TCRdb lists only in-frame clones, some missing. The sample includes roughly 30,000 clones, nearly 90% seen only once; the top ten take about 3.7%. The sample was formalin-fixed, paraffin-embedded tissue. These receptors all come from a female donor with melanoma.

This rearrangement joins TRBV30 to TRBJ1-3; D perhaps matches TRBD1 (5 bases). This CDR3 contains 16 residues. V was pared by 5 bases and J by 1 base, with 18 bases between. CDR1 and CDR2 from the germline V gene are GTSNPN and SVGIG (reference sequence). The DNA for the CDR3 is TGTGCCTGGCGCCCCAGACAGCACTTTTCTGGAAACACCATATATTTT. Translated, it gives CAWRPRQHFSGNTIYF.

The chain links TRBV7-6 to TRBJ2-7; TRBD2 matches 8 bases. The germline V gene has CDR1 SGHVS and CDR2 FNYEAQ. CDR3 size: 17 residues. V gave up 1 base and J gave up 6 bases; unmatched junction bases: 14. CDR3 coding DNA: TGTGCCAGCAGCTTAGACCCCGCCGGGAGGGGCGCAGCCGAGCAGTACTTC. It is translated as CASSLDPAGRGAAEQYF.

This sequence joins TRBV11-3 and TRBJ2-1, with unresolved D. This CDR3 contains 13 residues. V lost 4 bases, J lost 9 bases, and 13 bases lay in between. Germline V CDR1 and CDR2: SGHNT, YENEEA. The CDR3 nucleotides read TGTGCCAGCAGCTCCGACCCTATGGGTGAGCAGTTCTTC. This codes for CASSSDPMGEQFF.

There are a few counts of this clone. Other DNA sequences in the sample encode the same CDR3. The chain links TRBV7-2 to TRBJ2-3; D remains unclear. Deletions cut 4 bases from V and 2 bases from J, with 1 base between. Germline assignment: CDR1 SGHTA and CDR2 FQGNSA. This CDR3 is built from 11 residues. The CDR3 region has the DNA TGTGCCAGCAGCTCCACAGATACGCAGTATTTT. Translating gives CASSSTDTQYF.

Note on this clone: The junction differs from germline at one of its ends, possibly a read error. The chain recombines TRBV6-5 with TRBJ1-1; D is perhaps TRBD1 (6 bases). The CDR3 is 12 amino acids. CDR1 and CDR2 from the germline V gene are MNHEY and SVGAGI. CDR3 sequence (DNA): TGTGCCACCGTGGGACAAGACACTGAAACTTTCTTT. Residues: CATVGQDTETFF.

The chain carries TRBV5-1 and TRBJ2-7; D is undetermined. Germline assignment: CDR1 SGHRS and CDR2 YFSETQ. The CDR3 has 13 amino acids. The germline V and J ends were trimmed by 0 bases and 2 bases, with 6 bases remaining between them. The CDR3 spells CASSLEGTYEQYF. CDR3 coding DNA: TGCGCCAGCAGCTTGGAAGGGACCTACGAGCAGTACTTC. The whole variable domain, remainder taken from reference TRBV5-1 and TRBJ2-7, is KAGVTQTPRYLIKTRGQQVTLSCSPISGHRSVSWYQQTPGQGLQFLFEYFSETQRNKGNFPGRFSGRQFSNSRSEMNVSTLELGDSALYLCASSLEGTYEQYFGPGTRLTVT.

This clone was seen only a few times. The genes are TRBV2 and TRBJ2-6; either TRBD1 or TRBD2 may supply D (5 bases each). Trimming pared 2 bases from V and 1 base from J, leaving 9 bases between. Germline values: CDR1 SNHLY, CDR2 FYNNEI. This CDR3 is 16 amino acids long. As DNA, the CDR3 is TGTGCCAGCAGTGAATTGGGGGAATCTGGGGCCAACGTCCTGACTTTC. Translating gives CASSELGESGANVLTF.

The gene calls are TRBV18 and TRBJ1-5, with 8 bases fitting TRBD1. Trimming at V came to 6 bases and at J to 5 bases, leaving 6 bases not matched to a gene. The CDR3 runs to 14 residues. Germline V gene lookup returns CDR1 KGHSH and CDR2 LQKENI. The CDR3 bases are TGTGCCAGCTCGCGGACAGGGACCCATCAGCCCCAGCATTTT. Protein sequence: CASSRTGTHQPQHF.

The chain has TRBV2 and TRBJ1-1, with unresolved D. Germline V gene lookup returns CDR1 SNHLY and CDR2 FYNNEI. Trimming stripped 7 bases from V and 0 bases from J, with 18 bases between. This CDR3 has 16 residues. This chain's CDR3 is CASNKRIITMNTEAFF. The CDR3 bases are TGTGCCAGCAACAAGAGGATCATAACCATGAACACTGAAGCTTTCTTT.

In DNA, the CDR3 is TGTGCCAGCACCTCTCTGGGATGGGGCTACACCTTC. This gives the protein CASTSLGWGYTF. J is TRBJ1-2 and V is TRBV6-5; D uncertain. V lost 7 bases, J lost 8 bases, and 14 bases lay in between. The CDR3 runs 12 residues. The germline V gene encodes CDR1 MNHEY and CDR2 SVGAGI.

The rearrangement links TRBV7-9 to TRBJ2-7; a possible D gene is TRBD2 (6 bases). CDR1 SEHNR and CDR2 FQNEAQ come from the germline V gene (reference sequence). Trimming took off 5 bases at V and 6 bases at J, with 17 bases between the two ends. The CDR3 spans 14 residues. This CDR3 is CASSPVTGVGEQYF. The DNA of the CDR3 is TGTGCCAGCAGCCCCGTCACGGGGGTGGGCGAGCAGTACTTC.

In its sample, this clone was seen once. The rearrangement uses TRBV7-2 and TRBJ2-5; TRBD1 matches 8 bases. Trimming took 6 bases from V and 5 from J; bases not matched to a gene: 8. The CDR3 loop spans 14 amino acids. CDR1 is SGHTA and CDR2 is FQGNSA in the germline V gene. The CDR3 DNA sequence: TGTGCCAGCAGACCGCAGGGGGCGCTGGAGACCCAGTACTTC. This translates into CASRPQGALETQYF.

The chain has TRBV4-1 and TRBJ1-4; D remains ambiguous. Germline V gene sequence: CDR1 MGHRA, CDR2 YSYEKL. V was clipped by 4 bases and J by 2 bases, with 29 bases between them. The CDR3 consists of 21 residues. CDR3 sequence reads: CASSLRDLLAGGPVTNEKLFF. The CDR3 coding sequence is TGCGCCAGCAGCCTTAGAGACCTCCTCGCCGGAGGTCCTGTGACTAATGAAAAACTGTTTTTT.

The J gene is TRBJ2-1, the V gene TRBV6-6, with D possibly matching TRBD1 (5 bases). The CDR3 extends over 15 amino acids. CDR1 and CDR2 from the germline V gene are MNHNY and SVGAGI (reference sequence). Trimming pared 8 bases from V and 1 base from J, leaving 15 bases between. The CDR3 is CASLLQTGSYNEQFF. In DNA form, the CDR3 reads TGTGCCAGCCTTTTGCAAACAGGTTCCTACAATGAGCAGTTCTTC.

The J gene is TRBJ2-2, the V gene TRBV27; no firm D call. This CDR3 is built from 15 residues. CDR1 and CDR2 (germline): MNHEY, SMNVEV (reference sequence). Between the trimmed V and J ends, which lost 5 bases and 5 bases, there was a span of 15 bases. The CDR3 DNA is TGTGCCAGCAGTGGGTCGACTGTTTATACCGGGGAGCTGTTTTTT. This translates into CASSGSTVYTGELFF.

The J gene is TRBJ2-3, the V gene TRBV5-4; D is unresolved. CDR3 size: 14 residues. CDR1 SGHNT and CDR2 YYREEE come from the germline V gene (reference sequence). V lost 2 bases, J lost 0 bases, and 7 bases lay in between. The CDR3 region is CASSFPDSTDTQYF. The DNA for the CDR3 is TGTGCCAGCAGCTTCCCGGACAGCACAGATACGCAGTATTTT.

V and J are TRBV29-1 and TRBJ2-5, with TRBD2 identical over 7 bases. This CDR3 region has 14 residues. The V gene end was trimmed by 3 bases and the J gene end by 4 bases; junction bases not matched to a gene: 8. Germline V gives CDR1 SQVTM, CDR2 ANQGSEA. CDR3 bases: TGCAGCGTTGAGGGGAGGGTGGCGTTAGAGACCCAGTACTTC. Protein product: CSVEGRVALETQYF.

This chain links TRBV4-3 with TRBJ2-5; no reliable D call. The CDR3 is 15 amino acids. With 2 bases removed from V and 1 base from J, the gap between germline ends came to 11 bases. Per germline, CDR1 LGHNA and CDR2 YSLEER. The CDR3 reads CASSQRYGPQETQYF. CDR3 bases: TGCGCCAGCAGCCAACGATACGGTCCCCAAGAGACCCAGTACTTC.

This rearrangement joins TRBV5-1 to TRBJ2-3; D might be TRBD1 (5 bases). CDR1 is SGHRS and CDR2 is YFSETQ in the germline V gene. V was pared by 5 bases and J by 3 bases, with 7 bases between. The CDR3 spans 12 residues. The CDR3 nucleotides are TGCGCCAGCAGAGGGGTAACAGATACGCAGTATTTT. Translation gives CASRGVTDTQYF.

This rearrangement joins TRBV6-1 to TRBJ2-7, with a possible D match to TRBD2 (5 bases). Deletions cut 2 bases from V and 10 bases from J, with 12 bases between. The CDR3 extends over 12 amino acids. Germline values: CDR1 MNHNS, CDR2 SASEGT. The CDR3 region has the DNA TGTGCCAGCAGTGAACTCGGGCCGGGACAGTACTTC. Protein: CASSELGPGQYF.

The rearrangement joins TRBV9 to TRBJ1-1, with 8 bases fitting TRBD1. The CDR3 is 15 residues long. J was trimmed by 3 bases and V by 2 bases; bases with no gene match: 6. Germline CDR1 is SGDLS and CDR2 is YYNGEE. Here the CDR3 reads CASSVDGQGDTEAFF. CDR3 DNA sequence: TGTGCCAGCAGCGTTGATGGACAGGGTGACACTGAAGCTTTCTTT.

V and J are TRBV5-1 and TRBJ1-3; TRBD1 is a possible D gene (5 bases). The CDR3 is made up of 16 amino acids. Germline V CDR1 and CDR2: SGHRS, YFSETQ. The V end lost 0 bases, the J end lost 2 bases, and 12 bases lay between the germline ends. CDR3 nucleotides: TGCGCCAGCAGCTTGGCCGTCCAGGGAGCTGGAAACACCATATATTTT. Its translation: CASSLAVQGAGNTIYF.

This chain connects TRBV9 to TRBJ2-7; a possible D gene is TRBD1 (6 bases). Germline loops: CDR1 SGDLS, CDR2 YYNGEE. CDR3 length equals 13 residues. With 0 bases removed from V and 6 bases from J, the gap between germline ends came to 10 bases. The CDR3 is CASSVVARGEQYF. The CDR3 DNA follows: TGTGCCAGCAGCGTAGTGGCCAGGGGCGAGCAGTACTTC.

The genes are TRBV9 and TRBJ1-1; D may be TRBD1 (6 bases). The germline V gene has CDR1 SGDLS and CDR2 YYNGEE. The CDR3 sequence is 14 residues long. V lost 2 bases and J 5 bases, leaving 13 bases between the germline ends. The CDR3 nucleotides are TGTGCCAGCAGCGTCCTAGGGGGTGGTACTGAAGCTTTCTTT. Translation: CASSVLGGGTEAFF.

The rearrangement links TRBV7-9 to TRBJ1-2; tentative D call: TRBD1 (6 bases). The CDR3 extends over 11 amino acids. Looked up from germline, CDR1 is SEHNR and CDR2 is FQNEAQ (reference sequence). The V and J ends lost 5 bases and 12 bases respectively, with 13 bases between them. The chain's CDR3 is CASSQGNGDTF. The CDR3 coding sequence is TGTGCCAGCAGCCAGGGGAACGGGGACACCTTC.

Turning to this clone: Germline and junction disagree at one end, which may indicate a read error. The CDR3: CASSRPDGYGHTF. The CDR3 bases are TGCGCCAGCAGCCGACCTGACGGCTATGGCCACACCTTC. The gene calls are TRBV4-1 and TRBJ1-2; unclear D gene. CDR1 is MGHRA and CDR2 is YSYEKL in the germline V gene. This CDR3 is 13 amino acids long.

The chain recombines TRBV4-2 with TRBJ2-6, with a possible D match to TRBD1 (6 bases). CDR3 length: 18 residues. From germline, CDR1 is LGHNA and CDR2 YNFKEQ. V gave up 3 bases and J gave up 0 bases, with 15 bases separating them. The CDR3 coding sequence is TGTGCCAGCAGCCACGCTGGGACACTATACTCTGGGGCCAACGTCCTGACTTTC. This translates into CASSHAGTLYSGANVLTF.

V usage is TRBV29-1 and J usage is TRBJ1-1, with D unclear. Trimming left V 3 bases short and J 10 bases short, with 12 bases between. Germline loops: CDR1 SQVTM, CDR2 ANQGSEA. This CDR3 region has 11 residues. The CDR3 sequence: CSVDRAGRAFF. The DNA of the CDR3 is TGCAGCGTTGACCGGGCGGGGAGAGCTTTCTTT.

The CDR3 coding sequence is TGTGCCAGCAGTTATTCGACAGGGCAAAATTCACCCCTCCACTTT. Its protein product is CASSYSTGQNSPLHF. The rearrangement uses TRBV6-6 and TRBJ1-6; 7 bases line up with TRBD1. The germline V gene encodes CDR1 MNHNY and CDR2 SVGAGI (reference sequence). Trimming removed 3 bases from V and 7 bases from J; junction bases left unmatched: 6. There are 15 residues in the CDR3.